These 8 T cell receptor beta chains were all obtained from the same sample, sequenced in a study of immune evolution from preneoplasia to lung adenocarcinoma. Data came from immunoSEQ multiplex PCR; TCRdb stores just in-frame clones and leaves some out. This table holds roughly 35,000 clones, under 85% found once. The sample was FFPE invasive lung adenocarcinoma tissue. The receptors were gathered from a person aged 55 to 69 with lung adenocarcinoma.

This rearrangement joins TRBV28 to TRBJ1-5; 12 positions match TRBD1. The CDR3 has 17 amino acids. V gave up 4 bases and J gave up 6 bases; unmatched junction bases: 10. Germline CDR1 MDHEN, CDR2 SYDVKM. CDR3: CASSSPLGQGASQPQHF. CDR3 DNA sequence: TGTGCCAGCAGTTCTCCGCTGGGACAGGGGGCAAGTCAGCCCCAGCATTTT.

The gene calls are TRBV7-9 and TRBJ2-3; D unresolved. CDR1 is SEHNR, CDR2 FQNEAQ, per germline (reference sequence). V was shortened by 0 bases and J by 0 bases, with 4 bases between the two germline ends. The CDR3 extends over 14 amino acids. CDR3 sequence: CASSLAQSTDTQYF. The CDR3 DNA reads as TGTGCCAGCAGCTTAGCCCAGAGCACAGATACGCAGTATTTT.

The rearrangement uses TRBV29-1 and TRBJ2-3; 8 positions agree with TRBD2. Unmatched junction bases numbered 4, after V lost 1 base and J lost 1 base. The CDR3 runs 15 residues. Germline CDR1 and CDR2: SQVTM and ANQGSEA. The CDR3 DNA reads TGCAGCGTTGAAGGGGCTAGCGGGCGCACAGATACGCAGTATTTT. This sequence encodes CSVEGASGRTDTQYF.

The chain carries TRBV19 and TRBJ1-5, with D perhaps TRBD1 (6 bases). In germline, CDR1 is LNHDA, CDR2 SQIVND (reference sequence). V lost 2 bases to trimming and J lost 6 bases, with 11 bases between them. The CDR3 runs 14 residues. CDR3 nucleotide sequence: TGTGCCAGTAGTATACGGGGGGCGGGTCAGCCCCAGCATTTT. Protein product: CASSIRGAGQPQHF.

V gene TRBV30 combines with J gene TRBJ1-4; 7 bases align to TRBD1. The CDR3 contains 13 residues. Germline V lookup: CDR1 GTSNPN, CDR2 SVGIG (reference sequence). J lost 8 bases, V lost 2 bases, and 5 bases had no gene match. For the CDR3, the DNA is TGTGCCTGGAGTCAACCGGGACAGGAAAAACTGTTTTTT. Residues: CAWSQPGQEKLFF. The entire variable domain, with the rest obtained from reference TRBV30 and TRBJ1-4, is as follows: SQTIHQWPATLVQPVGSPLSLECTVEGTSNPNLYWYRQAAGRGLQLLFYSVGIGQISSEVPQNLSASRPQDRQFILSSKKLLLSDSGFYLCAWSQPGQEKLFFGSGTQLSVL.

This clone has only a few counts. The gene calls are TRBV4-1 and TRBJ2-3, with 7 bases identical to TRBD2. Germline-derived CDR1 and CDR2 are MGHRA and YSYEKL. The V segment lost 4 bases and the J segment 3 bases; nucleotides outside the gene matches: 7. The CDR3 is 15 amino acids. CDR3 DNA sequence: TGCGCCAGCAGCCTAGCGGGCCTTCCTACAGATACGCAGTATTTT. It translates to CASSLAGLPTDTQYF.

V is TRBV18 and J is TRBJ2-1; D possibly corresponds to TRBD1 (6 bases). V was cut by 6 bases and J by 6 bases, with 18 bases left in between. This CDR3 has 15 amino acids. Germline CDR1 KGHSH, CDR2 LQKENI. The DNA for the CDR3 is TGTGCCAGCTCTCGAGGGGGTCCCTTGGGCAATGAGCAGTTCTTC. It specifies CASSRGGPLGNEQFF.

J is TRBJ2-1 and V is TRBV7-3; 10 bases agree with TRBD1. Germline-derived CDR1 and CDR2 are SGHTA and FQGTGA. The CDR3 has 14 amino acids. The ends lost 8 bases at V and 5 bases at J; junction bases unmatched: 6. The CDR3 region has the DNA TGTGCCAGCTCCTCGGGACAGGGGCACAATGAGCAGTTCTTC. The encoded protein is CASSSGQGHNEQFF.